This T cell receptor beta chain came from a study of blood T cell repertoires in COVID-19. At the level of the study: T cells, B-cell-depleted T cells, or PBMCs provided the cDNA or gDNA that served as material.

The ends were cut back, 5 bases at V and 0 bases at J, with 8 bases in the middle. From germline, CDR1 is SNHLY and CDR2 FYNNEI. The CDR3 covers 14 residues. The protocol was immunoSEQ multiplex PCR, while the TCRdb copy is restricted to in-frame clones and leaves out a portion. The top ten hold roughly 7.3% of the sample, which has more than 150,000 clones, around 84% seen once. This clone has just a few counts. The sequenced material came from PBMCs or T cells enriched from blood (not recorded which). V gene TRBV2 combines with J gene TRBJ1-5; D perhaps matches TRBD1 (6 bases). The receptor was derived from a woman between 45 and 60 years old who had recovered from COVID-19. CDR3 residues: CASSWTDSNQPQHF. In nucleotides, the CDR3 is TGTGCCAGCAGTTGGACAGATAGCAATCAGCCCCAGCATTTT.